The sequence of this T cell receptor beta chain was determined in a study of T cell changes during pregnancy in multiple sclerosis. Repertoires were generated with immunoSEQ multiplex PCR, while TCRdb's copy carries only in-frame clones and drops some. The sample has approximately 84,000 clones; approximately 94% are singletons. This TCR came from a female donor with multiple sclerosis, enrolled in a pregnancy study. Sample: peripheral blood, taken in the third trimester of pregnancy.

The CDR3 region is CASSLGGLATTGELFF. The CDR3 DNA sequence: TGTGCCAGCAGCTTAGGCGGACTAGCGACCACCGGGGAGCTGTTTTTT. The chain combines TRBV11-3 with TRBJ2-2, with 9 bases fitting TRBD2. CDR1 SGHNT and CDR2 YENEEA come from the germline V gene. V trimming: 1 base; J trimming: 4 bases; junction bases outside the gene matches: 4. The CDR3 consists of 16 residues.